Described below is a single TCR beta chain sequence and its context. Its antigen is currently unknown. Two oligonucleotides, mixed equimolar, formed the beta constant-region primer covering TRBC1 and TRBC2. Ligated cDNA was amplified by four rounds of PCR with nested alpha and beta constant-region primers and SP2. One entry per CDR3 protein, called by TCRdb with MiXCR from the UMI-ligation and nested PCR reads. The repertoire holds 90,000 to 120,000 distinct CDR3 sequences, with about 14% as singletons. From the second PCR step, alpha and beta chains were amplified apart. The sample is drawn from a study of naive and memory T cell subsets. Trimming took 6 bases from V and 5 from J, leaving 16 bases between them. This CDR3 region has 13 residues. Germline V gene lookup returns CDR1 DFQATT and CDR2 SNEGSKA (reference sequence). Study findings and constraints: Especially in CD8 cells, naive repertoires contained a few larger clonotypes, possibly CD45RA-re-expressing memory cells.

This receptor was taken from a human donor in good health. The V call is TRBV20-1, the J call TRBJ1-1; maybe TRBD1 (6 bases). The sequencing sample was made of naive CD8+ T cells from blood. The CDR3 protein is CSANLGGRTEAFF. CDR3 nucleotide sequence: TGCAGTGCAAACCTTGGGGGGCGGACTGAAGCTTTCTTT.